This TCR beta chain was found in a study of a mutant IDH1 vaccine in newly diagnosed glioma. Overall study context: Averaging 40.4 years of age, treated patients were approximately 62% male and about 38% female.

The method was immunoSEQ multiplex PCR; TCRdb's version includes in-frame clones alone and lacks a portion of them. The profile shows almost 95,000 clones, approximately 89% of them singletons. Points on this clone: Antigen specificity is unknown.

The sample's time point: week 47, end of study. A 20-mer mutant IDH1 peptide at 300 ug was injected subcutaneously with topical imiquimod. Per the germline V gene, CDR1 is SGHAT and CDR2 is FQNNGV. V trimming: 7 bases; J trimming: 2 bases; junction bases outside the gene matches: 6. This CDR3 contains 15 residues. The sample consisted of PBMCs, taken from a glioma patient whose treatment included an IDH1 peptide vaccine. The chain combines TRBV11-2 with TRBJ2-1; TRBD2 matches at 9 bases. This clonotype was obtained from a woman between 45 and 65 years old with glioma. CDR3 residues: CASNLVAGAYNEQFF. The CDR3 nucleotides read TGTGCCAGCAACCTTGTAGCGGGAGCCTACAATGAGCAGTTCTTC.